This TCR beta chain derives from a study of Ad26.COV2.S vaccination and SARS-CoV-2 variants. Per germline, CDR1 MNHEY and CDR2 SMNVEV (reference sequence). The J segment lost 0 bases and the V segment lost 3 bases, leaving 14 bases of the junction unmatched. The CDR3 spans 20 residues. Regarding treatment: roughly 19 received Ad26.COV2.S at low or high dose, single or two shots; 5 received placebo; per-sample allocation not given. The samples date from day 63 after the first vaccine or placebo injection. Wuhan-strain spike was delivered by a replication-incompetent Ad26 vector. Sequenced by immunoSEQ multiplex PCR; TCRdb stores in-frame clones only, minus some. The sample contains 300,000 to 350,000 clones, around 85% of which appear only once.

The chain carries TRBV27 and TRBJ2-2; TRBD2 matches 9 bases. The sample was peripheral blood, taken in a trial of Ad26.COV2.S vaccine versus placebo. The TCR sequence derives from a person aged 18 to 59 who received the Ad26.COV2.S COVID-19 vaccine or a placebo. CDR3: CASSFRWVSGGPSNTGELFF. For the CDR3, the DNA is TGTGCCAGCAGTTTCCGGTGGGTTAGCGGGGGCCCATCGAACACCGGGGAGCTGTTTTTT.